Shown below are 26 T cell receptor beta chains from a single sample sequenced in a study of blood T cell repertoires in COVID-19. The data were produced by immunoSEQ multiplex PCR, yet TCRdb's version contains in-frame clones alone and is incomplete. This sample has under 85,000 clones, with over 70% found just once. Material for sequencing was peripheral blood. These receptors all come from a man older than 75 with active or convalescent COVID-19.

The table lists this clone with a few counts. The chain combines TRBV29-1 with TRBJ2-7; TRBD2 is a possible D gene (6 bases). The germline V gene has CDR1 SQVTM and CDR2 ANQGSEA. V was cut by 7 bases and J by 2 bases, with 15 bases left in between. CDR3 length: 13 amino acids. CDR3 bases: TGCAGCGCCGTGGGTAGCGGTACCTACGAGCAGTACTTC. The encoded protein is CSAVGSGTYEQYF.

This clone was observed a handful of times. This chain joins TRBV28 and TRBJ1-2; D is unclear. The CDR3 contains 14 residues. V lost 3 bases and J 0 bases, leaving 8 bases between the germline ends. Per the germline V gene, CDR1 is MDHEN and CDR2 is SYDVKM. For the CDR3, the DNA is TGTGCCAGCAGTTTGTACAGACCTAACTATGGCTACACCTTC. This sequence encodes CASSLYRPNYGYTF.

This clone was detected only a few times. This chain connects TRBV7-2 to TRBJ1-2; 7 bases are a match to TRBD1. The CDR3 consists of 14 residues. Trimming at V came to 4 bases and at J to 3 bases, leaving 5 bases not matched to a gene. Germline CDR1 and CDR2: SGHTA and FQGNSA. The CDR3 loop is CASSSPGQYYGYTF. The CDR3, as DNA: TGTGCCAGCAGCTCTCCGGGACAGTACTATGGCTACACCTTC.

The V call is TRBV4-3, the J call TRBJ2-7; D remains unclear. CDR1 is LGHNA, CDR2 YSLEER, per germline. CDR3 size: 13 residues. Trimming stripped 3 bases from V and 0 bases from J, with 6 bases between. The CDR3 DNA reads TGCGCCAGCAGCCATGAGCTCTCCTACGAGCAGTACTTC. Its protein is CASSHELSYEQYF.

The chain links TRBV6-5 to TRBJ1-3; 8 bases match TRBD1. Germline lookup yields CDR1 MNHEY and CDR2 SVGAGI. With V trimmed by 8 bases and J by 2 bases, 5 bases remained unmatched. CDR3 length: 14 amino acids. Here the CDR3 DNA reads TGTGCCAGCGAGACAGGGGACGCTGGAAACACCATATATTTT. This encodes CASETGDAGNTIYF.

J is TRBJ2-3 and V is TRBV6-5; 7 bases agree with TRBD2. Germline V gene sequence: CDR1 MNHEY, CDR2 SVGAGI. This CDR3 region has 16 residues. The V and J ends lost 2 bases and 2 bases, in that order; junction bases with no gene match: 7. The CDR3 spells CASSYRRAGATDTQYF. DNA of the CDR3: TGTGCCAGCAGTTACCGGCGGGCGGGAGCCACAGATACGCAGTATTTT.

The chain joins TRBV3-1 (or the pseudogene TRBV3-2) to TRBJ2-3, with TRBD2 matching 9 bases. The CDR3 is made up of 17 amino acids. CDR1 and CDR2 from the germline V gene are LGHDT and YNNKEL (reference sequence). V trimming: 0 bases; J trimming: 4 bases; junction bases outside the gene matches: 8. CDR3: CASSQDRGTSSADTQYF. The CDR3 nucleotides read TGTGCCAGCAGCCAAGACCGGGGGACTAGCAGCGCAGATACGCAGTATTTT.

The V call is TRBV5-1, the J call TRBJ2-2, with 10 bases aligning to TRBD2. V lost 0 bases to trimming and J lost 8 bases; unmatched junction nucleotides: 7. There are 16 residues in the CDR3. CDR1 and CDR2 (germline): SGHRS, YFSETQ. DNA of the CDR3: TGCGCCAGCAGCTTGGGGACCCTAGCGGGAGCTGGGGAGCTGTTTTTT. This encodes CASSLGTLAGAGELFF.

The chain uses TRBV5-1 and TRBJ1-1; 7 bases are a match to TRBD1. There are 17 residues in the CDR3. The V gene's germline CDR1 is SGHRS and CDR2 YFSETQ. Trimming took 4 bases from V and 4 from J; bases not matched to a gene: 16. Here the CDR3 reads CASSLRPRQGLGTEAFF. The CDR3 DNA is TGCGCCAGCAGCCTAAGGCCTAGACAGGGTTTGGGCACTGAAGCTTTCTTT.

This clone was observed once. CDR3 DNA sequence: TGCGCCAGCAGCTTGGAAGGACAGGGCACCTACAATGAGCAGTTCTTC. Amino acid sequence: CASSLEGQGTYNEQFF. J is TRBJ2-1 and V is TRBV5-1, with 8 bases matching TRBD1. This CDR3 is built from 16 residues. The junction had 4 bases not matched to a gene; V was cut back by 0 bases and J by 2 bases. Germline lookup yields CDR1 SGHRS and CDR2 YFSETQ.

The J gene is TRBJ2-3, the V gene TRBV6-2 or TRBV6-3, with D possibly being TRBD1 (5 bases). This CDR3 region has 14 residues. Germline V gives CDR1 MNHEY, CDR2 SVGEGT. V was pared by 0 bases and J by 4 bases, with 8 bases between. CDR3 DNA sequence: TGTGCCAGCAGTTACTCGGCCAGGGCAGATACGCAGTATTTT. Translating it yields CASSYSARADTQYF.

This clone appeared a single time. The DNA for the CDR3 is TGTGCCAGCAGCTCAGCGGGGGAAGAGACCCAGTACTTC. Residues: CASSSAGEETQYF. V gene TRBV5-4 combines with J gene TRBJ2-5; 8 bases line up with TRBD2. This CDR3 is built from 13 residues. V was pared by 3 bases and J by 3 bases, with 1 base of the junction left unmatched. Germline CDR1 SGHNT, CDR2 YYREEE (reference sequence).

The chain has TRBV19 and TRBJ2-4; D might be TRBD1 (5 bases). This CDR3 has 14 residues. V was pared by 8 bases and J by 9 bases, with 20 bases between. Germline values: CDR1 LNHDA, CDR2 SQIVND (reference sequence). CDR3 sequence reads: CASSTQGFGTIQYF. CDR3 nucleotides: TGTGCCAGTTCCACCCAGGGATTCGGAACCATTCAGTACTTC.

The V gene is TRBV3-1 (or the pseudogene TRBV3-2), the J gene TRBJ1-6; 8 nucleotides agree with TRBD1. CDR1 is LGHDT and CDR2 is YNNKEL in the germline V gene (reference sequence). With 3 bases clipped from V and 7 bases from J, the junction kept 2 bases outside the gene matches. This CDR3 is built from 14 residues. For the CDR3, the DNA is TGTGCCAGCAGCCACAGGGACAGGAATTCACCCCTCCACTTT. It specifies CASSHRDRNSPLHF.

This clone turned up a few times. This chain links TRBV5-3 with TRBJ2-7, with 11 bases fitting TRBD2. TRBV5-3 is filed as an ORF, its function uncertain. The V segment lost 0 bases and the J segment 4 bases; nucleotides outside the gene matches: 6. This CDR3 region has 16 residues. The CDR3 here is CARSLAASGRFYEQYF. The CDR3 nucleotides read TGTGCCAGAAGCTTGGCGGCTAGCGGGAGGTTTTACGAGCAGTACTTC.

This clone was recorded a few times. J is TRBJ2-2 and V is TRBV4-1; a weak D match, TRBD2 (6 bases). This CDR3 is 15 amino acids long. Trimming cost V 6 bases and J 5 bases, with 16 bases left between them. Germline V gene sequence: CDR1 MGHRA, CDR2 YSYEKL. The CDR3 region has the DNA TGCGCCAGCAGGCCCCCCGGGGGAAAGACCGGGGAGCTGTTTTTT. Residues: CASRPPGGKTGELFF.

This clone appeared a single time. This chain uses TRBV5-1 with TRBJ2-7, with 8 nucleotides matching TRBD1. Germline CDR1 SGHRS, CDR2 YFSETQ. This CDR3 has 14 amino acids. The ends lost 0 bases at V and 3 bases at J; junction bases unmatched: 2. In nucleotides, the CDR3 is TGCGCCAGCAGCTTGGGACAGGGGATCTACGAGCAGTACTTC. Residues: CASSLGQGIYEQYF.

This CDR3 is CASSYSERRRMNTEAFF. The DNA of the CDR3 is TGTGCCAGCAGTTACTCGGAGCGCAGACGTATGAACACTGAAGCTTTCTTT. The chain uses TRBV6-2 or TRBV6-3 and TRBJ1-1; the D is unclear. The germline CDR1 and CDR2 sequences are MNHEY and SVGEGT. The CDR3 is 17 residues long. Trimming shortened V by 0 bases and J by 0 bases, and 14 bases separated the two germline ends.

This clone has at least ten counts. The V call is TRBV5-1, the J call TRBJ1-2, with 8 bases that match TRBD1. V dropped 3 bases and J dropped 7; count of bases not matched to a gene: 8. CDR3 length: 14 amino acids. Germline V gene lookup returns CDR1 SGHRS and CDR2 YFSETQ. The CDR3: CASSSDRVLGGYTF. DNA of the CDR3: TGCGCCAGCAGCTCGGACAGGGTACTAGGTGGCTACACCTTC.

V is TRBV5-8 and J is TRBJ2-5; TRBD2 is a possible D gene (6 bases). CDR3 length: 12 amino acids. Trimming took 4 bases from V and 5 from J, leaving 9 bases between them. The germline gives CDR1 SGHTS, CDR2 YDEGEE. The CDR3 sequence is CASSPGRETQYF. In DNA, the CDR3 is TGTGCCAGCAGCCCTGGGAGGGAGACCCAGTACTTC.

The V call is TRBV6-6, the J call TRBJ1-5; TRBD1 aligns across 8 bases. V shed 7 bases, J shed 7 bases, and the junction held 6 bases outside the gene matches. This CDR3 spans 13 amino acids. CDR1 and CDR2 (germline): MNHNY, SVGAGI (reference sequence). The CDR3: CASNLQGAQPQHF. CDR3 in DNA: TGTGCCAGCAATCTCCAGGGGGCCCAGCCCCAGCATTTT.

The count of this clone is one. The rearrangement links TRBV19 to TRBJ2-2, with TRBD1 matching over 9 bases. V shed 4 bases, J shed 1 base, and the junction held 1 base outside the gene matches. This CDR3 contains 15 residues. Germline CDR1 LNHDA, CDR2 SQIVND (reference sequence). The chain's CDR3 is CASSRDRENTGELFF. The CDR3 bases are TGTGCCAGTAGTAGGGACAGGGAGAACACCGGGGAGCTGTTTTTT.

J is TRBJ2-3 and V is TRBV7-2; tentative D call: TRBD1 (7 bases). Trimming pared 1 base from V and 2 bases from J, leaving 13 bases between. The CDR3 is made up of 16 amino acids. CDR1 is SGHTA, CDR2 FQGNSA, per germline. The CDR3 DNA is TGTGCCAGCAGCTTAGGCGGGACAGCCTACACAGATACGCAGTATTTT. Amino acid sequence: CASSLGGTAYTDTQYF.

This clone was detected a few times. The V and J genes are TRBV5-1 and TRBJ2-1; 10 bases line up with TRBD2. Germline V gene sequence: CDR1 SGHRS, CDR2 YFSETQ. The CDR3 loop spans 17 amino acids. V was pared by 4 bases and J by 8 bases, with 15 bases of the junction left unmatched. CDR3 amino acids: CASSRGPSGGAGDEQFF. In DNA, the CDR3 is TGCGCCAGCAGCCGGGGCCCCAGCGGGGGGGCGGGGGATGAGCAGTTCTTC.

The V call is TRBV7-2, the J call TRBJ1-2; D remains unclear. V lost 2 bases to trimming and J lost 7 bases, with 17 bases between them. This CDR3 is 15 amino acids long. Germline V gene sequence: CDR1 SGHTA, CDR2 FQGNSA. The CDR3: CASSLTAEAGTGYTF. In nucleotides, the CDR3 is TGTGCCAGCAGCTTAACCGCCGAAGCGGGAACTGGCTACACCTTC.

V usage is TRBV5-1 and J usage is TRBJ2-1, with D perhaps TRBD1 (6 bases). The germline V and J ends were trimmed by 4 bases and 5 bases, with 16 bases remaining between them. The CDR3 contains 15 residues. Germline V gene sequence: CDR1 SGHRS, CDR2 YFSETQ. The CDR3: CASSPRTEGDNEQFF. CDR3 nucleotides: TGCGCCAGCAGCCCCCGGACAGAGGGGGACAATGAGCAGTTCTTC.